This T cell receptor (beta chain) was documented in a study of graft-versus-host responses after intestinal transplantation. Overall study results and limits: Detected in recipient marrow were GvH clones, some of which were first observed in ileum or blood. HvG clone declines early post-transplant were associated with peak circulating GvH levels.

A word on this clone: Its antigen is currently unknown.

Generated by immunoSEQ multiplex PCR, the TCRdb table keeps only in-frame clones and is missing some. The sample has under 90,000 clones; 91% are singletons. The specimen comprised unstimulated CD4+ T cells sorted from spleen or lymph node cells, sampled before transplant. The receptor was derived from a human donor who was the organ donor for an intestinal transplant.

The DNA for the CDR3 is TGTGCCAGCAGCCGCGGGGGGCAAGAGACCCAGTACTTC. Translated, it gives CASSRGGQETQYF. The chain combines TRBV13 with TRBJ2-5; 8 bases are a match to TRBD2. The length of the CDR3 is 13 residues. V trimming: 5 bases; J trimming: 2 bases; junction bases outside the gene matches: 1. From germline, CDR1 is PRHDT and CDR2 FYEKMQ (reference sequence).